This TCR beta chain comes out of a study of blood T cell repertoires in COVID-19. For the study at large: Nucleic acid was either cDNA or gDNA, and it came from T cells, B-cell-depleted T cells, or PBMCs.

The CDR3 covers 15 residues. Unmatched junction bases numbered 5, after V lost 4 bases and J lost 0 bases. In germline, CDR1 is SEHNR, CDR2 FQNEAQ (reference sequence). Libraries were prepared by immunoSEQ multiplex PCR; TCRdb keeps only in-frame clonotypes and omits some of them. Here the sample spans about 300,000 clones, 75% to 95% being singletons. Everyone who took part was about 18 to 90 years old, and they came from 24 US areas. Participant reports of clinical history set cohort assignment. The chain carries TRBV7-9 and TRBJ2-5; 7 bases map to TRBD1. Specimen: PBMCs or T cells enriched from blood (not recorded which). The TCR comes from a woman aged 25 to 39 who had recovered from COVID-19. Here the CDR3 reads CASSSEGQNQETQYF. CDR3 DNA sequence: TGTGCCAGCAGCTCCGAGGGACAGAACCAAGAGACCCAGTACTTC.